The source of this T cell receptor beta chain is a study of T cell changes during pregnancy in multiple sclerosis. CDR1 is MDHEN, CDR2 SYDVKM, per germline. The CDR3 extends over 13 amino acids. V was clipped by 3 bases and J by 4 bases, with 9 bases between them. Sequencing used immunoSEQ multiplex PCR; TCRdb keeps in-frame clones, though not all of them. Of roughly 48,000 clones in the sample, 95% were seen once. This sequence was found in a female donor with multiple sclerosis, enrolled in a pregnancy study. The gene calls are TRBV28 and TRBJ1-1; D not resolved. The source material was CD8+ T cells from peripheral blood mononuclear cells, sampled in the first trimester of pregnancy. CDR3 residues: CASSLTRGTEAFF. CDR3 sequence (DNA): TGTGCCAGCAGTTTGACCCGGGGCACTGAAGCTTTCTTT.